Included here is one TCR beta chain sequence, with context. Its matching antigen is unknown. The data stem from a study of T cell responses to AZD1222 COVID-19 vaccine. Overall study results and limits: Elevations in Spike-specific TCR breadth and depth followed administration of two AZD1222 doses. Dominant at 160-218 and 743-854, vaccine-associated CD4 TCRs also spanned spike. Seropositive AZD1222 recipients at baseline numbered only five or six. Repertoire sampling happened only post peak T cell response.

Germline CDR1 reads MNHEY; CDR2 reads SVGEGT. There are 15 residues in the CDR3. V was clipped by 2 bases and J by 8 bases, with 18 bases between them. Produced via immunoSEQ multiplex PCR; TCRdb's table is partial and in-frame only. The sample lists about 120,000 clones, 88% seen once, with around 6% in the top ten. The sequence was obtained from an adult who received the AZD1222 COVID-19 vaccine. This specimen consisted of peripheral blood, obtained 28 days after the second AZD1222 dose. The rearrangement uses TRBV6-2 or TRBV6-3 and TRBJ1-2; D unresolved. DNA of the CDR3: TGTGCCAGCAGTTACCCCGAGGGCCCATATCCAGGCTACACCTTC. As protein: CASSYPEGPYPGYTF.